The T cell receptor (beta chain) described here comes from a study of early T cells in non-severe SARS-CoV-2 infection. MiXCR, applied by TCRdb to the 5' RACE reads, yields one record per CDR3 protein. The profile shows 35,000 to 50,000 distinct CDR3 sequences, 5.5% of them singletons. Germline assignment: CDR1 SGHRS and CDR2 YFSETQ. Trimming removed 6 bases from V and 6 bases from J, with 17 bases in between. The CDR3 sequence is 14 residues long. This clonotype was seen at least ten times. This sample comprised whole blood, obtained at baseline. The sequence derives from an adult who was a healthcare worker with PCR-confirmed SARS-CoV-2 infection or an uninfected control (not recorded which). This rearrangement joins TRBV5-1 to TRBJ2-3; D is tentatively TRBD1 or TRBD2 (5 bases each). The CDR3 reads CASTVGRGRDTQYF. CDR3 coding DNA: TGCGCCAGCACCGTGGGACGGGGCAGGGATACGCAGTATTTT.